The T cell receptor (beta chain) under discussion was sequenced for a study of identifying expanded T cells in peripheral blood. The data were produced by immunoSEQ multiplex PCR, yet TCRdb's version contains in-frame clones alone and is incomplete. The sample has 97,000 or so clones, 88% seen once. The CDR3 has 13 residues. The germline gives CDR1 SNHLY, CDR2 FYNNEI. Trimming removed 7 bases from V and 6 bases from J, with 12 bases in between. The chain is built from TRBV2 and TRBJ1-4; D remains ambiguous. The sequenced material came from blood. The TCR originated in a person aged 18 to 75 in good health. The CDR3 loop reads CASNRNRDEKLFF. In DNA form, the CDR3 reads TGTGCCAGCAATCGCAATCGGGATGAAAAACTGTTTTTT.